The clone carrying this T cell receptor beta chain was counted only a few times. Using immunoSEQ multiplex PCR, the repertoire was profiled, and TCRdb retains in-frame clones only, with some absent. The sample lists around 980,000 clones, 78% occurring once. The data are from a study of shared clonotypes between healthy human individuals. Looking at the study overall: Per donor, three plates held CD4 naive cells, three held CD4 memory, two held CD8 naive and one held CD8 memory.

Every one of the donors was a Caucasian adult that lived in Nashville, Tennessee. The CD4+ fraction was divided into a CD45RA+ naive subset and a CD45RA-negative memory subset. CDR1 and CDR2 from the germline V gene are MNHEY and SMNVEV (reference sequence). V was pared by 3 bases and J by 4 bases, with 15 bases between. This CDR3 spans 15 amino acids. The specimen sequenced was memory CD4+ T cells from PBMCs. The subset: CD45RA-negative fraction. The TCR was taken from a man between 18 and 29 years old in good health. Some clones in this sample may be carry-over from other donors' samples. The V call is TRBV27, the J call TRBJ1-1; D is possibly TRBD1 (5 bases). The CDR3 protein is CASSFTPGGVTEAFF. The CDR3 DNA reads as TGTGCCAGCAGTTTTACCCCTGGGGGGGTCACTGAAGCTTTCTTT.